This entry describes one T cell receptor (beta chain). This sample is part of a study of blood T cell repertoires in COVID-19. About the study: Researchers got acute and convalescent COVID-19 samples from the United States, Italy and Spain.

Repertoires were generated with immunoSEQ multiplex PCR, while TCRdb's copy carries only in-frame clones and drops some. The sample shows fewer than 600,000 clones, roughly 90% of them seen only once. J lost 5 bases, V lost 4 bases, and 7 bases had no gene match. Germline-derived CDR1 and CDR2 are SGHTA and FQGNSA. The CDR3 covers 15 residues. Participant-reported clinical history was the basis for cohort assignment. The sequenced sample was PBMCs or T cells enriched from blood (not recorded which). This chain links TRBV7-2 with TRBJ2-5; 10 bases are shared with TRBD1. This TCR was sampled from a woman between 35 and 50 years old who had recovered from COVID-19. The CDR3 coding sequence is TGTGCCAGCAGCTGGGGACAGGGGAGTCGGGAGACCCAGTACTTC. Translated, it gives CASSWGQGSRETQYF.